The T cell receptor (beta chain) described here comes from a study of PD-L1 blockade in urothelial cancer. Study-level background: Blood underwent analysis 3 weeks (second dose) and 6 weeks after treatment began. Regarding the study as a whole: Larger 3-week expansion of tumor-associated blood clones was seen in durable-benefit patients.

Produced via immunoSEQ multiplex PCR; TCRdb's table is partial and in-frame only. The sample has 100,000 or so clones; around 93% are singletons. The germline V and J ends were trimmed by 1 base and 0 bases, with 10 bases remaining between them. The length of the CDR3 is 15 residues. Germline assignment: CDR1 SGHTA and CDR2 FQGTGA. Between 1 and 8 samples, pretreatment and on-treatment, were given by each patient. With respect to this clone: Its antigen is not known.

The TCR comes from a woman of 80 years or more with urothelial cancer. The chain recombines TRBV7-3 with TRBJ2-7, with D hard to call. The sample was PBMCs, taken around atezolizumab (anti-PD-L1) treatment. CDR3: CASSLSRSSSYEQYF. CDR3 sequence (DNA): TGTGCCAGCAGCTTAAGCAGGTCGAGCTCCTACGAGCAGTACTTC.